This TCR beta chain was captured by sequencing in a study of Graves' ophthalmopathy and Graves' hyperthyroidism. The ends lost 4 bases at V and 3 bases at J; junction bases unmatched: 8. The CDR3 has 15 amino acids. CDR1 LGHDT and CDR2 YNNKEL come from the germline V gene (reference sequence). RNA transcripts were the source from which TCR beta CDR3 regions were amplified. Amplification began with first-round RT-PCR using HTBI primers, then second-round multiplex PCR was performed. TCRdb re-called the multiplex PCR reads with MiXCR, one entry per CDR3 protein. The sample consists of about 620,000 distinct CDR3 sequences, about a fifth of them appearing once.

The clonotype originates from a woman younger than 30 with stable Graves' hyperthyroidism. Some clones in this sample may be carry-over from other donors' samples. The rearrangement uses TRBV3-1 and TRBJ1-2; 7 bases are shared with TRBD1. Specimen: peripheral blood. CDR3 sequence reads: CASSPIRTGYYGYTF. The CDR3 DNA sequence: TGTGCCAGCAGCCCCATCCGGACAGGCTACTATGGCTACACCTTC.